These 8 T cell receptor beta chains were all obtained from the same sample, sequenced in a study of blood T cells in healthy people across ages (dated by TCRdb to about 2015). Library preparation was by 5' RACE. Sequencing instrument: Illumina HiSeq 2500. The second PCR ran for roughly 7 to 11 cycles and used a J-beta primer mix along with a sample-barcoded 5' primer. The public reads were reprocessed in TCRdb via fastp at Q25 and MiXCR, keeping in-frame beta chains. Duplicate CDR3 protein sequences are folded into a single record with the most common DNA and genes. Counted in this sample were roughly 800,000 distinct CDR3 sequences; over 45% of them appeared once. The ten biggest clones cover about 20% of the sample. Sequencing was done on a sample of blood. These TCRs come from a man aged 25 to 40 in good health.

In this sample, this clonotype turned up a few times. The rearrangement links TRBV5-1 to TRBJ2-5; D gene ambiguous. The CDR3 contains 14 residues. CDR1 is SGHRS, CDR2 YFSETQ, per germline. V was trimmed by 0 bases and J by 2 bases, leaving 8 bases between them. DNA of the CDR3: TGCGCCAGCAGCTTGGTTTTCTCGCAAGAGACCCAGTACTTC. It yields the protein CASSLVFSQETQYF.

The gene calls are TRBV29-1 and TRBJ2-7; D might be TRBD1 (5 bases). Trimming pared 4 bases from V and 5 bases from J, leaving 9 bases between. This CDR3 has 11 amino acids. Germline V gene lookup returns CDR1 SQVTM and CDR2 ANQGSEA. The CDR3, as DNA: TGCAGCGTTGCCCCAGGGCACGAGCAGTACTTC. The encoded protein is CSVAPGHEQYF.

The rearrangement links TRBV7-9 to TRBJ2-5; D unclear. The CDR3 is made up of 15 amino acids. Per germline, CDR1 SEHNR and CDR2 FQNEAQ (reference sequence). Trimming shortened V by 0 bases and J by 2 bases, and 10 bases separated the two germline ends. CDR3 sequence (DNA): TGTGCCAGCAGCTTAGCGCTGGCGGAACAAGAGACCCAGTACTTC. Amino acid sequence: CASSLALAEQETQYF.

In its sample, this clonotype was seen a few times. V is TRBV27 and J is TRBJ2-4; possible D gene TRBD2, 5 bases. The V gene's germline CDR1 is MNHEY and CDR2 SMNVEV (reference sequence). V dropped 4 bases and J dropped 3 bases, with 7 bases sitting between them. This CDR3 comprises 13 residues. Here the CDR3 reads CASSSGYKNIQYF. As DNA, the CDR3 is TGTGCCAGCAGTTCGGGATACAAAAACATTCAGTACTTC.

The chain joins TRBV9 to TRBJ2-1; D is ambiguous. V lost 4 bases to trimming and J lost 1 base, with 9 bases between them. Germline lookup yields CDR1 SGDLS and CDR2 YYNGEE. This CDR3 is 14 amino acids long. The CDR3 loop reads CASSRMGSYNEQFF. DNA for the CDR3: TGTGCCAGCAGCCGGATGGGTTCCTACAATGAGCAGTTCTTC.

This chain links TRBV6-2 or TRBV6-3 with TRBJ2-5, with a tentative D call TRBD1 (6 bases). This CDR3 is 17 amino acids long. V was shortened by 5 bases and J by 11 bases, with 30 bases between the two germline ends. Germline V lookup: CDR1 MNHEY, CDR2 SVGEGT. The DNA of the CDR3 is TGTGCCAGCAGTACGCTTCGCTCCCAGGGGCTTAAGGATGAGCAGTACTTC. It translates to CASSTLRSQGLKDEQYF.

This clonotype showed up just a few times. The chain combines TRBV14 with TRBJ1-2; D is perhaps TRBD1 (5 bases). CDR1 and CDR2 (germline): SGHDN, FVKESK. The CDR3 sequence is 16 residues long. Trimming left V 0 bases short and J 0 bases short, with 11 bases between. CDR3 nucleotides: TGTGCCAGCAGCCAAGAATTGTTAGGGGCTAACTATGGCTACACCTTC. It codes for CASSQELLGANYGYTF.

The genes are TRBV7-2 and TRBJ1-2, with D perhaps TRBD1 (6 bases). V was pared by 5 bases and J by 4 bases, with 17 bases between. Germline lookup yields CDR1 SGHTA and CDR2 FQGNSA. The CDR3 is 15 amino acids. The CDR3, as DNA: TGTGCCAGCAGCACCCTCCCAGGGGCAGGCTATGGCTACACCTTC. Encoded protein: CASSTLPGAGYGYTF.